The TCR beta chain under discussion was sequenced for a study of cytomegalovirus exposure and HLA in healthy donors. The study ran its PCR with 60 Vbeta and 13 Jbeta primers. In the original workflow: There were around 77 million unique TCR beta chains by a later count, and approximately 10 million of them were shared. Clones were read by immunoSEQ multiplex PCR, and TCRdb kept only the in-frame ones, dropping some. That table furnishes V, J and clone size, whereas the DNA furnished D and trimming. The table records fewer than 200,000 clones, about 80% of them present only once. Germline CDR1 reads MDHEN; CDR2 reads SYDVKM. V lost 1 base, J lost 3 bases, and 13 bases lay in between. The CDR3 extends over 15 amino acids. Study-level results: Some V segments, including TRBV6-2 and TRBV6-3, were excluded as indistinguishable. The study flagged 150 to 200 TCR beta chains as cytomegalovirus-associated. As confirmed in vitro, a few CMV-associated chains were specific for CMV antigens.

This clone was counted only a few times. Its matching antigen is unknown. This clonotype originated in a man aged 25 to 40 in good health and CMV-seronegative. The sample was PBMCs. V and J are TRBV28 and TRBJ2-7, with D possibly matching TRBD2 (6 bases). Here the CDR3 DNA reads TGTGCCAGCAGTTTATTGGGGGGAAAGGGCTACGAGCAGTACTTC. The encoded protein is CASSLLGGKGYEQYF.